The entry below gives a single T cell receptor beta chain sequence along with its context. V lost 7 bases, J lost 4 bases, and 13 bases lay in between. Germline CDR1 reads MNHNS; CDR2 reads SASEGT. CDR3 length equals 14 residues. TCRdb re-called the RT-PCR reads with MiXCR, one entry per CDR3 protein. The sample holds hundreds of thousands of distinct CDR3 sequences, 14% seen once. Sample: memory CD4+ T cells from blood. The chain recombines TRBV6-1 with TRBJ2-2, with D possibly matching TRBD2 (6 bases). The clonotype originates from a female donor in good health, serving as a healthy control. CDR3 sequence: CASMSRAGTGELFF. DNA for the CDR3: TGTGCCAGCATGTCCCGAGCGGGCACCGGGGAGCTGTTTTTT.